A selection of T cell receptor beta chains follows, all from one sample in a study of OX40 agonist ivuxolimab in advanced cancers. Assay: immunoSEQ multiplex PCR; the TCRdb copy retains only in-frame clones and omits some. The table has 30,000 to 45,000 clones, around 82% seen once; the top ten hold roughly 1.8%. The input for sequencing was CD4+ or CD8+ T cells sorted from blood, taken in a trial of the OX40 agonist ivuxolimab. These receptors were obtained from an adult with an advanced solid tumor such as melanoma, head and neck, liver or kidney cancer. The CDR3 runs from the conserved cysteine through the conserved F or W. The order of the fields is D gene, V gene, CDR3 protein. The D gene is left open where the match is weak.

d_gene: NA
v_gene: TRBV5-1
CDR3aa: CASSATGNYGYTF

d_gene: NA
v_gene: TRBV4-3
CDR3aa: CASSQRLKGAGDETQYF

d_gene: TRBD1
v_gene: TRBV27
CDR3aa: CASSLSGIDRVITYEQYF

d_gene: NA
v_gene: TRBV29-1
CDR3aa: CSVKTGLGSYEQYF

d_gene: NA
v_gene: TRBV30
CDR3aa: CAWSGKAQEQFF

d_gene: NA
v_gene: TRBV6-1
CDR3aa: CASYQIEYSDTQYF

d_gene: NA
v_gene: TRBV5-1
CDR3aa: CASSLEGGIYEQYF

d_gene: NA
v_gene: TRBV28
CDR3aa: CASTPGGPYGYTF

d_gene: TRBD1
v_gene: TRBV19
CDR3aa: CASSRGQAYEQYF

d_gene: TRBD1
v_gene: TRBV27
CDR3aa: CASSLRGTGVSPLHF

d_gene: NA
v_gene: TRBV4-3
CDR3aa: CASSQHRSSNYGYTF

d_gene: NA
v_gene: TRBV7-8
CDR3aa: CASRPEGFSSYEQYF

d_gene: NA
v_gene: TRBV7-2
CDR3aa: CASSLGWAQETQYF

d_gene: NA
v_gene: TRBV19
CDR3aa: CASTRRGASQQYF

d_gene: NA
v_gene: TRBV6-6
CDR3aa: CASSYSSPGRAFF

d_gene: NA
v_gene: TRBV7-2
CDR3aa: CASSSPGHYNSPLHF

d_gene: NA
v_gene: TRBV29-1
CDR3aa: CSVGTSANYGYTF

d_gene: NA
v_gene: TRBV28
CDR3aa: CASTTPRSSGNTIYF

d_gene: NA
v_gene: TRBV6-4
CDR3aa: CASSDSWQGGTDTQYF

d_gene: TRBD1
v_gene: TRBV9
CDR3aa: CASSPRQGHGELFF

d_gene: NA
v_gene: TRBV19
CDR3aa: CASSRTTGAEIYEQYF

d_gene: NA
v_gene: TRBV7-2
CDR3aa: CASSLEAGAGNTIYF

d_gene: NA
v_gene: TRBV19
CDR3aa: CASREGAFNQPQHF

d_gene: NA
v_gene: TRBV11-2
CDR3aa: CASSDGRRNSPLHF

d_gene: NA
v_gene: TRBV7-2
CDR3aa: CASSPDQPGQVEAFF

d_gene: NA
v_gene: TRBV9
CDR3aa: CASSDRQNSPLHF

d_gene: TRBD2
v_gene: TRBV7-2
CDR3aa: CASSFNGGAQETQYF

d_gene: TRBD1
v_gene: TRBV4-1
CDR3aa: CASSGQGVRTEAFF

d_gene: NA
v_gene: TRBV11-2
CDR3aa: CASSLDLSGPGGGETQYF

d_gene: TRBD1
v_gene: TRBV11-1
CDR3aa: CASSNGQGQWETQYF

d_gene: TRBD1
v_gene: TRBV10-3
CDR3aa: CAISGTGGESGYTF

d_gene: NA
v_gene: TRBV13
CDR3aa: CASSLGGYTQYF

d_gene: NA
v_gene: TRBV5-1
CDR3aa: CASSLRAAGTETEAFF

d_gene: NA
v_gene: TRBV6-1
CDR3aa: CASSEGGAWGYGYTF

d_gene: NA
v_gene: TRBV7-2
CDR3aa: CASSPESGNPTGYTF

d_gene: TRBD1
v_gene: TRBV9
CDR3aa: CASSPWGTGDSGANVLTF